This T cell receptor beta chain was identified in a study of blood T cell repertoires in COVID-19. In the study overall: Acute and convalescent COVID-19 specimens originated in the United States, Italy and Spain. From T cells, B-cell-depleted T cells, or PBMCs came the material, which was cDNA or gDNA.

V gave up 4 bases and J gave up 0 bases; unmatched junction bases: 4. Germline assignment: CDR1 SGDLS and CDR2 YYNGEE. The CDR3 is 15 residues long. How the authors handled the data: Reference gene primer amplification in the assay estimated nucleated cell counts. TCRdb keeps only in-frame clones here, not all; method: immunoSEQ multiplex PCR. V, J and clone size are those of that table, while D and trimming were read from the DNA. The profile shows about 89,000 clones, about 88% of them singletons. The chain links TRBV9 to TRBJ2-7; 10 nucleotides line up with TRBD2. The specimen sequenced was peripheral blood. The clonotype originates from an elderly man with active or convalescent COVID-19. Here the CDR3 DNA reads TGTGCCAGCAGCCCAGGGACTAGCGACTCCTACGAGCAGTACTTC. It yields the protein CASSPGTSDSYEQYF.